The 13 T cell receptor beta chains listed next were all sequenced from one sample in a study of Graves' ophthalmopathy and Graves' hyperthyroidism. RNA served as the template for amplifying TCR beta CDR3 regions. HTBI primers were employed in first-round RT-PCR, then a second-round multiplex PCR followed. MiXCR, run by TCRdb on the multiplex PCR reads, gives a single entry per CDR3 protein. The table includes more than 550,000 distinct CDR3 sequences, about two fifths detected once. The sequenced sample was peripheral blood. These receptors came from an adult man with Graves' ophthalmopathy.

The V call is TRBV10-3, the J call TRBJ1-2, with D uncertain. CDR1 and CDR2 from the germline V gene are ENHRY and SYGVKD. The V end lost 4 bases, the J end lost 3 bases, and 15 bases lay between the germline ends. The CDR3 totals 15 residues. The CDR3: CAISGEQGRDYGYTF. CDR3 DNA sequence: TGTGCCATCAGTGGTGAACAAGGGCGGGACTATGGCTACACCTTC.

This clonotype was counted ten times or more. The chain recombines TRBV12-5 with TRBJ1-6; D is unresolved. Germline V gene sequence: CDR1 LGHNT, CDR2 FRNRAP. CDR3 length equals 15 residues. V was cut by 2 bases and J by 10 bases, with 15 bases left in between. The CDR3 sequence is CASGLFPGLESPLHF. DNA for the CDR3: TGTGCTAGTGGTTTGTTCCCAGGCTTGGAGTCACCCCTCCACTTT.

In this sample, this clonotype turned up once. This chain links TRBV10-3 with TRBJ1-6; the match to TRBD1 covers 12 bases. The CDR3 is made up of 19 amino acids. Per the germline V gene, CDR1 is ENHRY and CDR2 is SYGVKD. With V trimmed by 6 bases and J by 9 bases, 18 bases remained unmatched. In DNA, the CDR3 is TGTGCCATCAGGGGACAGGGGGCTGGATATGGCAGGGGGGGTTCACCCCTCCACTTT. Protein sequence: CAIRGQGAGYGRGGSPLHF.

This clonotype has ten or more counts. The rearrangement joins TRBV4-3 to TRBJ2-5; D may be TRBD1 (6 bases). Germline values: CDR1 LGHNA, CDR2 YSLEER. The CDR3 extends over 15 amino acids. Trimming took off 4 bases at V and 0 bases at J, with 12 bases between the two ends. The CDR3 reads CASSLAPGDQETQYF. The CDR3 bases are TGCGCCAGCAGCCTAGCCCCAGGGGACCAAGAGACCCAGTACTTC.

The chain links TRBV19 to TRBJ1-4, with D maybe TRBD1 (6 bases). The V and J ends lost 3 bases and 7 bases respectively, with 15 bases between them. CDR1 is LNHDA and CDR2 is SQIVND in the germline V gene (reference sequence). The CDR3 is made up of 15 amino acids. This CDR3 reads CASSILGAGVEKLFF. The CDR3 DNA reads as TGTGCCAGTAGTATTTTGGGGGCCGGGGTTGAAAAACTGTTTTTT.

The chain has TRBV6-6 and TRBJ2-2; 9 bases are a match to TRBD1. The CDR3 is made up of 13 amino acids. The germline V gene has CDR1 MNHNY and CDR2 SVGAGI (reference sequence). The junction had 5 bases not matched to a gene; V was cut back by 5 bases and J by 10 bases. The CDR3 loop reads CASSNRGPEELFF. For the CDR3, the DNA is TGTGCCAGCAGTAACAGGGGGCCAGAGGAGCTGTTTTTT.

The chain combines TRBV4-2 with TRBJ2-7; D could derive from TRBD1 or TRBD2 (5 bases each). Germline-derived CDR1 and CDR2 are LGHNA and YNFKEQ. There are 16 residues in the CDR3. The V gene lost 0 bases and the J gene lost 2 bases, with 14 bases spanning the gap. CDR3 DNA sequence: TGTGCCAGCAGCCAAGAGGGGACGGGCGGGCCCTACGAGCAGTACTTC. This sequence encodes CASSQEGTGGPYEQYF.

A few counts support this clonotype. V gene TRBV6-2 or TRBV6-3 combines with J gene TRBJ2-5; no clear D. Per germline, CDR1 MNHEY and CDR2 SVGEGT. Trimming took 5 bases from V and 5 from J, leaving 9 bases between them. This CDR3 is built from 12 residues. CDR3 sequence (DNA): TGTGCCAGCAGTACCCTACAGGAGACCCAGTACTTC. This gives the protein CASSTLQETQYF.

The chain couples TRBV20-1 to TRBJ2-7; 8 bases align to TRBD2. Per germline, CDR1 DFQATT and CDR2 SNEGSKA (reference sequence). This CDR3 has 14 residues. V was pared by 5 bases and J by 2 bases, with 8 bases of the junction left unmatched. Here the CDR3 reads CSAHKLAGAYEQYF. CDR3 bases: TGCAGTGCTCACAAGCTAGCGGGTGCCTACGAGCAGTACTTC.

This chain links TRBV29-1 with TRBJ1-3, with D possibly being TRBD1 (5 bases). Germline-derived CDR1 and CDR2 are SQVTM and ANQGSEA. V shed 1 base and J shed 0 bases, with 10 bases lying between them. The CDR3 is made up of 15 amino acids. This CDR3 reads CSVEAGTNSGNTIYF. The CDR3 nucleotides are TGCAGCGTTGAAGCGGGGACGAACTCTGGAAACACCATATATTTT.

The CDR3 DNA reads as TGCGCCAGCGGGGGACAGGGTTTCATGACCGGAAACACCATATATTTT. Protein product: CASGGQGFMTGNTIYF. This chain links TRBV10-2 with TRBJ1-3; 9 positions agree with TRBD1. Germline V gene data show CDR1 as WSHSY and CDR2 as SAAADI. Losses at the gene ends were 8 bases for V and 4 bases for J; bases not matched to a gene: 12. CDR3 length: 16 amino acids.

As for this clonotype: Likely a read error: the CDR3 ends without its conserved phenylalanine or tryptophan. CDR3 coding DNA: TGTGCCAGCAGCCACTTAGGGCTCAGCTCCTACGAGCAGTACCTC. This gives the protein CASSHLGLSSYEQYL. The chain combines TRBV7-2 with TRBJ2-7, with D hard to call. CDR1 SGHTA and CDR2 FQGNSA come from the germline V gene. This CDR3 contains 15 residues. V lost 5 bases and J lost 0, with 14 bases in between.

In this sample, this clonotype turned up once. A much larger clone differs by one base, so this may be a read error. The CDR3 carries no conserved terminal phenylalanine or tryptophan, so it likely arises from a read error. The CDR3 region is CASSIRGHYEQYL. The CDR3 DNA reads TGTGCCAGTAGTATACGTGGTCACTACGAGCAGTACCTC. The V gene is TRBV19, the J gene TRBJ2-7; D unclear. V was clipped by 2 bases and J by 3 bases, with 8 bases between them. Germline loops: CDR1 LNHDA, CDR2 SQIVND (reference sequence). The CDR3 runs to 13 residues.